The 28 T cell receptor beta chains given below trace back to one sample, sequenced in a study of cytomegalovirus exposure and HLA in healthy donors. Primers for the PCR totalled 60 Vbeta and 13 Jbeta. Data came from immunoSEQ multiplex PCR; TCRdb stores just in-frame clones and leaves some out. The sample lists approximately 100,000 clones, less than 70% occurring once. Sequenced sample: PBMCs. The receptors shown here come from a female donor in good health and CMV-seronegative.

The table lists this clone with a few counts. The chain joins TRBV28 to TRBJ1-1; D perhaps matches TRBD1 (5 bases). V was pared by 3 bases and J by 6 bases, with 14 bases between. Germline values: CDR1 MDHEN, CDR2 SYDVKM. The CDR3 loop spans 14 amino acids. The CDR3 is CASSFGPGGAEAFF. DNA of the CDR3: TGTGCCAGCAGTTTTGGCCCCGGAGGGGCTGAAGCTTTCTTT.

The chain has TRBV2 and TRBJ2-7; TRBD2 agrees at 9 bases. The trim removed 4 bases at V and 5 bases at J, leaving 6 bases unmatched. Germline lookup yields CDR1 SNHLY and CDR2 FYNNEI. This CDR3 region has 14 residues. DNA of the CDR3: TGTGCCAGCAGTGGGGGGACTAGCCTGAACGAGCAGTACTTC. The encoded protein is CASSGGTSLNEQYF.

This clone was recorded a few times. J is TRBJ2-7 and V is TRBV7-9; maybe TRBD1 (6 bases). In germline, CDR1 is SEHNR, CDR2 FQNEAQ (reference sequence). This CDR3 spans 15 amino acids. V gave up 5 bases and J gave up 0 bases, with 14 bases separating them. The CDR3 sequence is CASSPGQSNSYEQYF. As DNA, the CDR3 is TGTGCCAGCAGCCCCGGACAGTCTAACTCCTACGAGCAGTACTTC.

This clone showed up just a few times. The rearrangement links TRBV4-1 to TRBJ1-4; D is ambiguous. V gave up 1 base and J gave up 0 bases, with 12 bases separating them. Germline V lookup: CDR1 MGHRA, CDR2 YSYEKL. The CDR3 has 17 amino acids. The CDR3 loop is CASSQGGVYATNEKLFF. CDR3 sequence (DNA): TGCGCCAGCAGCCAAGGGGGAGTTTATGCAACTAATGAAAAACTGTTTTTT.

The chain is built from TRBV9 and TRBJ1-1; TRBD1 is a possible D gene (6 bases). The germline V and J ends were trimmed by 0 bases and 6 bases, with 12 bases remaining between them. The length of the CDR3 is 14 residues. Germline V CDR1 and CDR2: SGDLS, YYNGEE. The CDR3 here is CASSVEGGGSEAFF. The CDR3 nucleotides are TGTGCCAGCAGCGTAGAGGGGGGGGGCTCTGAAGCTTTCTTT.

This chain joins TRBV7-6 and TRBJ2-5, with 10 bases aligning to TRBD2. Unmatched junction bases numbered 9, after V lost 0 bases and J lost 5 bases. CDR1 SGHVS and CDR2 FNYEAQ come from the germline V gene. This CDR3 region has 17 residues. The CDR3 sequence is CASSLAPAGGPYETQYF. The DNA for the CDR3 is TGTGCCAGCAGCTTAGCTCCAGCGGGAGGGCCTTATGAGACCCAGTACTTC.

This clone was found once. This chain uses TRBV6-1 with TRBJ1-1, with TRBD1 identical over 9 bases. This CDR3 has 15 amino acids. Looked up from germline, CDR1 is MNHNS and CDR2 is SASEGT. The J segment lost 0 bases and the V segment lost 8 bases, leaving 7 bases of the junction unmatched. CDR3 residues: CASGPTGGLNTEAFF. CDR3 in DNA: TGTGCCAGCGGCCCGACAGGGGGGTTGAACACTGAAGCTTTCTTT.

V is TRBV6-6 and J is TRBJ2-7; perhaps TRBD2 as D (5 bases). The CDR3 has 16 amino acids. V was clipped by 2 bases and J by 4 bases, with 18 bases between them. Germline values: CDR1 MNHNY, CDR2 SVGAGI (reference sequence). The CDR3: CASSYGPTSIGYEQYF. CDR3 DNA sequence: TGTGCCAGCAGTTACGGGCCAACTAGTATCGGGTACGAGCAGTACTTC.

This chain connects TRBV29-1 to TRBJ2-3; TRBD2 matches 10 bases. The CDR3 contains 13 residues. In germline, CDR1 is SQVTM, CDR2 ANQGSEA. V lost 7 bases to trimming and J lost 0 bases; unmatched junction nucleotides: 1. The CDR3 sequence is CSATSGSTDTQYF. The CDR3 DNA is TGCAGCGCGACTAGCGGGAGCACAGATACGCAGTATTTT.

This clone was detected a few times. The sample carries other DNA sequences with the same CDR3. The chain uses TRBV5-1 and TRBJ1-2; tentative D call: TRBD1 (6 bases). V dropped 4 bases and J dropped 2 bases, with 9 bases sitting between them. The germline V gene has CDR1 SGHRS and CDR2 YFSETQ. This CDR3 is built from 13 residues. The DNA for the CDR3 is TGCGCCAGCAGCGGGGACAACAACTATGGCTACACCTTC. It yields the protein CASSGDNNYGYTF.

The rearrangement joins TRBV5-1 to TRBJ2-3; D gene unclear. This CDR3 contains 15 residues. V was cut by 0 bases and J by 1 base, with 9 bases left in between. CDR1 is SGHRS, CDR2 YFSETQ, per germline. In DNA form, the CDR3 reads TGCGCCAGCAGCTTGGGCAGATACCGCACAGATACGCAGTATTTT. Encoded protein: CASSLGRYRTDTQYF.

This rearrangement joins TRBV6-5 to TRBJ1-2, with a weak D call TRBD1 (5 bases). Looked up from germline, CDR1 is MNHEY and CDR2 is SVGAGI. The CDR3 contains 15 residues. The V end lost 8 bases, the J end lost 4 bases, and 20 bases lay between the germline ends. The CDR3 reads CASSSRTQQIYGYTF. The CDR3 bases are TGTGCCAGCTCTTCACGGACACAGCAGATCTATGGCTACACCTTC.

The CDR3 sequence is CASRDKSSYEQYF. The CDR3 DNA follows: TGTGCCAGCAGGGACAAAAGCTCCTACGAGCAGTACTTC. The chain links TRBV25-1 to TRBJ2-7; perhaps TRBD1 as D (5 bases). The CDR3 is 13 amino acids. Germline CDR1 MGHDK, CDR2 SYGVNS. V gave up 6 bases and J gave up 0 bases, with 9 bases separating them.

This clone was recorded a few times. The V gene is TRBV19, the J gene TRBJ2-5, with no clear D. V was shortened by 1 base and J by 2 bases, with 2 bases between the two germline ends. CDR1 LNHDA and CDR2 SQIVND come from the germline V gene (reference sequence). The CDR3 spans 12 residues. CDR3 loop: CASSIAQETQYF. In DNA form, the CDR3 reads TGTGCCAGTAGTATAGCTCAAGAGACCCAGTACTTC.

This sequence joins TRBV2 and TRBJ1-1; unclear D gene. This CDR3 has 13 residues. The V end was cut by 5 bases, the J end by 1 base, with 8 bases between. Germline V gene sequence: CDR1 SNHLY, CDR2 FYNNEI. Here the CDR3 DNA reads TGTGCCAGCAGTAAACAGTGGAACACTGAAGCTTTCTTT. Translated: CASSKQWNTEAFF.

The gene calls are TRBV28 and TRBJ2-1, with D maybe TRBD2 (6 bases). Germline CDR1 reads MDHEN; CDR2 reads SYDVKM. Trimming pared 6 bases from V and 7 bases from J, leaving 16 bases between. This CDR3 spans 14 amino acids. This chain's CDR3 is CASSGSGFANEQFF. CDR3 in DNA: TGTGCCAGCAGCGGAAGCGGGTTCGCGAATGAGCAGTTCTTC.

This clone was recorded a few times. The chain uses TRBV7-2 and TRBJ2-1, with D possibly matching TRBD1 (6 bases). The CDR3 is 15 residues long. The germline gives CDR1 SGHTA, CDR2 FQGNSA. Trimming left V 5 bases short and J 12 bases short, with 23 bases between. The CDR3 nucleotides are TGTGCCAGCAGCCCCGGGGCAGGGGTTACCGGCGGGCAGTTCTTC. This translates into CASSPGAGVTGGQFF.

This rearrangement joins TRBV29-1 to TRBJ2-1; 9 bases align to TRBD1. Germline V lookup: CDR1 SQVTM, CDR2 ANQGSEA. J was trimmed by 0 bases and V by 6 bases; bases with no gene match: 12. The CDR3 is 17 residues long. The CDR3 loop reads CSVSGTGYQVSYNEQFF. The CDR3 DNA follows: TGCAGCGTATCCGGGACAGGGTATCAGGTCTCCTACAATGAGCAGTTCTTC.

The chain has TRBV2 and TRBJ2-7; 11 nucleotides agree with TRBD2. V shed 3 bases, J shed 7 bases, and the junction held 5 bases outside the gene matches. Germline CDR1 and CDR2: SNHLY and FYNNEI. The CDR3 totals 14 residues. This chain's CDR3 is CASSEDSGRVEQYF. The CDR3 DNA is TGTGCCAGCAGTGAGGATAGCGGGAGGGTGGAGCAGTACTTC.

The chain recombines TRBV10-2 with TRBJ2-2; possible D gene TRBD1, 6 bases. Germline V lookup: CDR1 WSHSY, CDR2 SAAADI. Deletions cut 5 bases from V and 3 bases from J, with 10 bases between. There are 14 residues in the CDR3. CDR3 coding DNA: TGCGCCAGCAGTACCGGGACACACACCGGGGAGCTGTTTTTT. Translated, it gives CASSTGTHTGELFF.

The chain is built from TRBV7-9 and TRBJ2-7, with 13 bases fitting TRBD2. Trimming took 1 base from V and 7 from J; bases not matched to a gene: 7. CDR3 length equals 16 residues. CDR1 SEHNR and CDR2 FQNEAQ come from the germline V gene (reference sequence). The CDR3 region has the DNA TGTGCCAGCAGCTTAGAGGGAGGACTAGCGGGAGAAGAGCAGTACTTC. This translates into CASSLEGGLAGEEQYF.

This chain connects TRBV7-3 to TRBJ2-5; tentative D call: TRBD1 (6 bases). The CDR3 loop spans 15 amino acids. Per germline, CDR1 SGHTA and CDR2 FQGTGA. Deletions cut 1 base from V and 5 bases from J, with 14 bases between. The CDR3 region is CASSLRPGTMETQYF. For the CDR3, the DNA is TGTGCCAGCAGCTTAAGGCCCGGGACAATGGAGACCCAGTACTTC. Based on the CDR3 plus reference TRBV7-3 and TRBJ2-5, the full variable domain is GAGVSQTPSNKVTEKGKYVELRCDPISGHTALYWYRQSLGQGPEFLIYFQGTGAADDSGLPNDRFFAVRPEGSVSTLKIQRTERGDSAVYLCASSLRPGTMETQYFGPGTRLLVL.

The rearrangement joins TRBV6-5 to TRBJ2-2, with D possibly matching TRBD2 (6 bases). Germline-derived CDR1 and CDR2 are MNHEY and SVGAGI. V lost 0 bases and J lost 5, with 13 bases in between. The CDR3 loop spans 16 amino acids. In DNA form, the CDR3 reads TGTGCCAGCAGTTACTCTCGGGGACTCCGGACCGGGGAGCTGTTTTTT. It is translated as CASSYSRGLRTGELFF.

This clone showed up just a few times. The chain links TRBV5-1 to TRBJ2-7; 9 nucleotides match TRBD2. After removal of 7 bases from V and 3 bases from J, the junction contained 8 bases not matched to a gene. Germline values: CDR1 SGHRS, CDR2 YFSETQ. This CDR3 has 14 amino acids. CDR3 in amino acids: CASAGGSGSYEQYF. The CDR3 nucleotides are TGCGCCAGCGCTGGGGGTAGCGGGAGCTACGAGCAGTACTTC.

V gene TRBV28 combines with J gene TRBJ1-2; D remains unclear. The CDR3 loop spans 14 amino acids. Between the trimmed V and J ends, which lost 5 bases and 4 bases, there was a span of 14 bases. Germline V gene data show CDR1 as MDHEN and CDR2 as SYDVKM. The chain's CDR3 is CASSPDAGSYGYTF. Written as DNA, the CDR3 is TGTGCCAGCAGTCCCGATGCGGGCTCCTATGGCTACACCTTC.

The rearrangement uses TRBV5-6 and TRBJ1-1, with D uncertain. Germline V gene sequence: CDR1 SGHDT, CDR2 YYEEEE. The CDR3 is made up of 14 amino acids. V was pared by 1 base and J by 3 bases, with 10 bases between. The CDR3 coding sequence is TGTGCCAGCAGCTTGTCGGGGAGGGACACTGAAGCTTTCTTT. Encoded protein: CASSLSGRDTEAFF.

The chain has TRBV28 and TRBJ1-5, with TRBD1 as a possible D gene (5 bases). Germline loops: CDR1 MDHEN, CDR2 SYDVKM. The V end was cut by 2 bases, the J end by 3 bases, with 8 bases between. CDR3 length equals 14 residues. Written as DNA, the CDR3 is TGTGCCAGCAGTTTAACAGGTTTCAATCAGCCCCAGCATTTT. Amino acids: CASSLTGFNQPQHF.

V and J are TRBV15 and TRBJ1-1, with D uncertain. The CDR3 spans 14 residues. The germline CDR1 and CDR2 sequences are LNHNV and YYDKDF (reference sequence). V was cut by 5 bases and J by 9 bases, with 19 bases left in between. The CDR3 DNA sequence: TGTGCCACCAGCCATCCAGGCCGACCTTTGAAAGCTTTCTTT. Protein sequence: CATSHPGRPLKAFF.